The present T cell receptor (beta chain) was sequenced within a study of blood T cells in healthy people across ages. This clonotype was counted a few times. What it recognizes is unknown. The CDR3 is 14 residues long. Trimming took 4 bases from V and 1 from J, leaving 10 bases between them. Germline V gene data show CDR1 as MNHEY and CDR2 as SMNVEV (reference sequence). Total RNA was isolated from each sample in quantities of at least 6 micrograms. Study-level findings and limits: TCR beta diversity was tightly associated with the proportion of naive T cells. The recorded TCR beta diversity per million T cells decreased in a roughly linear manner with age.

Sample-barcoded 5' priming and a J-beta primer mix drove a second PCR of roughly 6 to 12 cycles. Each cDNA molecule received a tag from a template-switch adaptor that had 12 random nucleotides. In TCRdb, the 5' RACE reads were re-called with MiXCR into one record per CDR3 protein. The table has hundreds of thousands of distinct CDR3 sequences, 56% seen once. The sample consisted of blood. The chain carries TRBV27 and TRBJ2-5, with D perhaps being TRBD1 or TRBD2 (5 bases each). The source is a middle-aged man in good health. CDR3 in amino acids: CASSYTGTQETQYF. CDR3 in DNA: TGTGCCAGCAGTTATACCGGGACCCAAGAGACCCAGTACTTC.